This entry features one T cell receptor (beta chain) sequence. What this receptor recognizes is not known. No much larger clone is present one base from it, and per-base qualities are unavailable. The sample originates from a study of molecular identifiers for immune sequencing clone quantification (dated by TCRdb to 2016 to 2018). In the study overall: In a replicate experiment, RNA from roughly 20,000 or 100,000 naive CD8 T cells was split into five aliquots, four of which were sequenced. This methods study used CD8 T cells to benchmark TCR RNA copy counting and molecular-identifier clustering-based TCR repertoire sequencing (MIDCIRS). General conclusions and limits of the study: The naive libraries included spiked-in Jurkat TCR RNA (10 copies' worth), and this Jurkat TCR RNA is not part of the donor repertoire. Clones above 20 RNA copies held over 97% of molecules in CMV-specific effector cells but under 1% in naive cells. Even against a background of 800,000 to 1,000,000 naive CD8 T cells, spiked-in Jurkat TCR RNA amounting to a single cell's worth was reported to be detectable. The sizes of highly expanded clones could end up underestimated when identical TCR molecules share a barcode. Modeling estimated about 2.8 recovered TCR RNA copies per cell, compared with about 10 by digital PCR, which implies about 30% capture efficiency. When barcode sub-clustering was left out, chimeric consensus sequences inflated TCR diversity, with chimeras reaching as high as 47%.

Libraries of naive CD8 T cells were generated from roughly 21,000 to 960,000 sorted cells, with 10%, 30% or 50% of the purified RNA used. Naive CD8 T cells, defined as CD8+CD4-CCR7+CD45RA+, were FACS-sorted into RLT Plus buffer on a BD FACSAria II. To test detection sensitivity, Jurkat RNA equivalent to under 12 TCR copies was spiked into samples of roughly 18,000-1,000,000 naive CD8 T cells. CD8 T cells were enriched with RosetteSep CD8+ T Cell Enrichment Cocktail and Ficoll-Paque, followed by ACK red cell lysis. The library was made by PCR. The reads were generated on a NextSeq 500. Bulk TCR libraries were prepared as previously described, using TCR primers listed in Table S5. Purification of total RNA was performed with the Qiagen AllPrep DNA/RNA kit. Reads from multiple sequencing runs of the same library were pooled before analysis. In the original analysis: Only reads with exact TCR constant sequence were kept, trimmed to 150 nt, and grouped by their 12-nt molecular barcodes. Reads inside each barcode group were sub-clustered using a 15% Levenshtein threshold, and a quality-weighted consensus sequence was constructed for each RNA molecule. Non-functional sequences were removed, as were lower-count sequences one edit away from another. On the basis of fitting two negative binomial distributions, barcode sub-clusters with fewer than 20% of the maximum read count were discarded. Through fastp at Q25 and MiXCR, TCRdb rebuilt clones from the public reads, retaining in-frame beta chains. Records with the same CDR3 protein are collapsed into one entry carrying the most frequent genes and DNA. TCRdb's processing, not the authors' own work, is the source of the V and J calls. This sample comprises approximately 630,000 distinct CDR3 sequences, about 25% of them detected only once. The ten largest account for 0.75% to 0.8% of the sample.

The sequencing sample was made of naive CD8+ T cells from blood, with Jurkat cell RNA spiked in. In the paper's terms, the cell subset or site label means: FACS-sorted CD8+CD4-CCR7+CD45RA+ naive T cells. This TCR derives from a human donor in good health. Some libraries in this study had Jurkat cell RNA spiked in.

The CDR3 has the sequence CASSLSQAGNTEAFF. The DNA is as follows: TGTGCCAGCAGTTTATCCCAAGCAGGGAACACTGAAGCTTTCTTT. The rearranged segments are TRBV27 and TRBJ1-1; no D gene can be assigned with confidence. V loses 0 bases, J loses 1 base, and the germline ends lie 9 bases apart. Sequences MNHEY (CDR1) and SMNVEV (CDR2) are obtained from the germline V gene (reference sequence). The CDR3 sequence holds 15 residues, the cysteine and phenylalanine included. Just CDR3 DNA is preserved here, 45 bases in frame from base 1.